Sequencing of this T cell receptor beta chain was carried out in a study of CDR3 diversity in severe acne. Trimming stripped 0 bases from V and 0 bases from J, with 8 bases between. Germline CDR1 DFQATT, CDR2 SNEGSKA (reference sequence). The CDR3 is 14 residues long. In TCRdb, the PCR reads were re-called with MiXCR into one record per CDR3 protein. The sample yields about 93,000 distinct CDR3 sequences, about 48% seen once. This clonotype was found a few times. This chain connects TRBV20-1 to TRBJ1-2; no clear D. Sequencing was done on a sample of blood. This clonotype was obtained from a male donor in good health, serving as a control. CDR3: CSARDTATNYGYTF. For the CDR3, the DNA is TGCAGTGCTAGAGATACGGCAACTAACTATGGCTACACCTTC.